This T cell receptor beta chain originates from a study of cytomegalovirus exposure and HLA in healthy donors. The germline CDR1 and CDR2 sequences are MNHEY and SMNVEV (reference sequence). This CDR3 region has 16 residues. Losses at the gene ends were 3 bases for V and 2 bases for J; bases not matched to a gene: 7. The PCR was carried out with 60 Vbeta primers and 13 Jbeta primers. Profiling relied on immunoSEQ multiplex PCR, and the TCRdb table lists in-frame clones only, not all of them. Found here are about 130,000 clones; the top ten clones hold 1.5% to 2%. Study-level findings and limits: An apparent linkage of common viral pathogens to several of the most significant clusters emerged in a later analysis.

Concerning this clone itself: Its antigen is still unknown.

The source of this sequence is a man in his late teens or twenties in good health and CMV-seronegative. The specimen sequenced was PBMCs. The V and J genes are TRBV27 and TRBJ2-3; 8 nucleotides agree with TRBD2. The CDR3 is CASSLDLAGPTDTQYF. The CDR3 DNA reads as TGTGCCAGCAGTTTGGATCTAGCGGGTCCCACAGATACGCAGTATTTT.